This TCR beta chain came from a study of vaccination effects on CD4 cells after COVID-19. Study as a whole: ViraFEST assay sequencing came after antigen-specific CD4+ T cells were expanded with viral peptide pools. Every participant took two doses of the BNT162b2 or mRNA-1273 vaccine.

This CDR3 has 17 amino acids. Produced via immunoSEQ multiplex PCR; TCRdb's table is partial and in-frame only. This sample carries 30,000 or so clones, less than 75% of them seen once, and the ten largest clones take approximately 9.8%. This clone has only one observation. Its antigen remains unidentified. Points from the study as a whole: By a late point after vaccination, infection- and vaccine-induced clones had shrunk markedly through clonal contraction.

Scientists isolated CD4+ T cells after an approximately 10-day culture period ended. Material: CD4+ T cells from PBMCs cultured without peptide, obtained before COVID-19 vaccination. The chain carries TRBV12-1 and TRBJ2-6; the tabulated D call, TRBD2, remains unverified against the DNA. TRBV12-1 is labeled a pseudogene. This clonotype originated in a human donor who received a COVID-19 vaccine. CDR3 DNA sequence: TGTGCCAGCAGCCTCAGTAGAGGTACCTCTGGGGCCAACGTCCTGACTTTC. The encoded protein is CASSLSRGTSGANVLTF.